This TCR beta chain emerged from a study of cytomegalovirus exposure and HLA in healthy donors. Points from the study as a whole: The study flagged around 150 TCR beta chains as cytomegalovirus-associated.

V dropped 1 base and J dropped 1 base, with 11 bases sitting between them. The CDR3 length is 16 residues. Germline V gene data show CDR1 as GTSNPN and CDR2 as SVGIG (reference sequence). In the PCR, 60 Vbeta and 13 Jbeta primers were used. Libraries were prepared by immunoSEQ multiplex PCR; TCRdb keeps only in-frame clonotypes and omits some of them. Altogether around 100,000 clones are present, around 75% being singletons, with the ten largest covering more than 0.7%. Notes on this clone: Its antigen remains unknown.

The sequenced sample consisted of PBMCs. The source is a woman in her twenties or thirties in good health and CMV-seronegative. The gene calls are TRBV30 and TRBJ1-6, with unresolved D. Here the CDR3 DNA reads TGTGCCTGGAGTGCCTACCACCTTTCCTATAATTCACCCCTCCACTTT. Translating it yields CAWSAYHLSYNSPLHF. The variable domain in full, completed from reference TRBV30 and TRBJ1-6, reads SQTIHQWPATLVQPVGSPLSLECTVEGTSNPNLYWYRQAAGRGLQLLFYSVGIGQISSEVPQNLSASRPQDRQFILSSKKLLLSDSGFYLCAWSAYHLSYNSPLHFGNGTRLTVT.